This T cell receptor (beta chain) appears in the sequencing data of a study of control samples from healthy donors and cancer patients. Repertoires were generated with immunoSEQ multiplex PCR, while TCRdb's copy carries only in-frame clones and drops some. The sample records over 200,000 clones, about 80% being singletons. The CDR3 contains 15 residues. V gave up 5 bases and J gave up 0 bases, with 11 bases separating them. From germline, CDR1 is SNHLY and CDR2 FYNNEI. The chain couples TRBV2 to TRBJ1-5, with D perhaps matching TRBD1 (6 bases). The sample was PBMCs. This clonotype originated in a woman aged 60-75 years with lung cancer. The CDR3 sequence: CASSWTAGSNQPQHF. The CDR3 DNA is TGTGCCAGCAGTTGGACAGCCGGTAGCAATCAGCCCCAGCATTTT. The full variable domain, completed using reference TRBV2 and TRBJ1-5, is EPEVTQTPSHQVTQMGQEVILRCVPISNHLYFYWYRQILGQKVEFLVSFYNNEISEKSEIFDDQFSVERPDGSNFTLKIRSTKLEDSAMYFCASSWTAGSNQPQHFGDGTRLSIL.